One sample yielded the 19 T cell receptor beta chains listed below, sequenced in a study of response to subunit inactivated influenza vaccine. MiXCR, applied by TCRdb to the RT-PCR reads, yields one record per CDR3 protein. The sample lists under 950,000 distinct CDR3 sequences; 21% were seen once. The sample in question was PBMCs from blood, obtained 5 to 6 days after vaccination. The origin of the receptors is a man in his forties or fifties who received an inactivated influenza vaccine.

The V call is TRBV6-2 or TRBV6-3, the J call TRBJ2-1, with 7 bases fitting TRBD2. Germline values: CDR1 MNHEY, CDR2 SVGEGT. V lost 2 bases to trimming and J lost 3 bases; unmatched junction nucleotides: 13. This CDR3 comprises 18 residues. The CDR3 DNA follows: TGTGCCAGCAGTTACGAGGGAGGACTAGTGGATTACTACAATGAGCAGTTCTTC. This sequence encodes CASSYEGGLVDYYNEQFF.

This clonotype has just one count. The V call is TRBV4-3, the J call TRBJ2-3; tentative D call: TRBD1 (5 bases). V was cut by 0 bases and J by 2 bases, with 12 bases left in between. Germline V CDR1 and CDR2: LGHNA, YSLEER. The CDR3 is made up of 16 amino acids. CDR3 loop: CASSQDPQGATDTQYF. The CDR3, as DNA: TGCGCCAGCAGCCAAGATCCCCAAGGGGCCACAGATACGCAGTATTTT.

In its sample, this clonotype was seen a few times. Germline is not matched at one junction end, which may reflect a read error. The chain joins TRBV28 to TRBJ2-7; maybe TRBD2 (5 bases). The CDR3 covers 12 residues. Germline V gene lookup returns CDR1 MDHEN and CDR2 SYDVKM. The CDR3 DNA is TGTGCCAGCAGTTCCGGGAAAAACGATCAGTACTTC. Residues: CASSSGKNDQYF. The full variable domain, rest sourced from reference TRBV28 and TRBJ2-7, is DVKVTQSSRYLVKRTGEKVFLECVQDMDHENMFWYRQDPGLGLRLIYFSYDVKMKEKGDIPEGYSVSREKKERFSLILESASTNQTSMYLCASSSGKNDQYFGPGTRLTVT.

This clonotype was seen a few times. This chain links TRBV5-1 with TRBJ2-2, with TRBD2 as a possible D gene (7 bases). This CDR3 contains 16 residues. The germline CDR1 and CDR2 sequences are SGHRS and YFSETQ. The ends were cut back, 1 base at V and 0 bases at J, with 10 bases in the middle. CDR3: CASSLKGGANTGELFF. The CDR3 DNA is TGCGCCAGCAGCTTGAAGGGGGGGGCGAACACCGGGGAGCTGTTTTTT.

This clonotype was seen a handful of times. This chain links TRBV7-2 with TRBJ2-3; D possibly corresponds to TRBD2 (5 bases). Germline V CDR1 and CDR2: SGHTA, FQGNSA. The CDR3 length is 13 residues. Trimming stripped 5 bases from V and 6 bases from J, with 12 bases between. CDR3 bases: TGTGCCAGCAGCCCCCGGCAGCGGGATACGCAGTATTTT. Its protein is CASSPRQRDTQYF. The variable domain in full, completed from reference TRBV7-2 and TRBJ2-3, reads GAGVSQSPSNKVTEKGKDVELRCDPISGHTALYWYRQSLGQGLEFLIYFQGNSAPDKSGLPSDRFSAERTGGSVSTLTIQRTQQEDSAVYLCASSPRQRDTQYFGPGTRLTVL.

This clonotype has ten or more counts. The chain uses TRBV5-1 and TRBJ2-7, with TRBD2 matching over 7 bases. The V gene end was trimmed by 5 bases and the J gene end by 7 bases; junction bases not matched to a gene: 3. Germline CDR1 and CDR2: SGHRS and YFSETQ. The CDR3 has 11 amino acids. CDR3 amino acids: CASREAGEQYF. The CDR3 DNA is TGCGCCAGCAGGGAAGCGGGGGAGCAGTACTTC.

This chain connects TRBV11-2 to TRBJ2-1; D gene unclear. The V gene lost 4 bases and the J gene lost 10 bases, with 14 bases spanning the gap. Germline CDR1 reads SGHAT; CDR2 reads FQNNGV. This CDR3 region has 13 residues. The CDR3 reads CASSYLPDPEQFF. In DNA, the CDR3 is TGTGCCAGCAGCTATCTACCCGACCCCGAGCAGTTCTTC.

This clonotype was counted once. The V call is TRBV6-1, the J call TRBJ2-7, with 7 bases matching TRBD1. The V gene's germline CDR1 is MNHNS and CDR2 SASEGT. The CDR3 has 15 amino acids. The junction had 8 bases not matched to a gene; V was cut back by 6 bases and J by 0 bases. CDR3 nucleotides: TGTGCCAGCAGACGGGACAGTACCCCCTCCTACGAGCAGTACTTC. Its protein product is CASRRDSTPSYEQYF.

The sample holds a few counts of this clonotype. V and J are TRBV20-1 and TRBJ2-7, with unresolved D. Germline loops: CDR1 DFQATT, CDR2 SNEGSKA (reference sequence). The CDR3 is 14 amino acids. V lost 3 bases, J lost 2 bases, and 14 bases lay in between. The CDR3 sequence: CSARTDGVAYEQYF. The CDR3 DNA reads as TGCAGTGCTAGGACCGACGGAGTTGCCTACGAGCAGTACTTC.

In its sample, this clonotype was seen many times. Here the CDR3 DNA reads TGTGCCATCACGGGGGACCCCCAGGTGACCCAGTACTTC. It yields the protein CAITGDPQVTQYF. The chain carries TRBV10-3 and TRBJ2-5; TRBD2 might be the D (6 bases). The V end was cut by 7 bases, the J end by 7 bases, with 16 bases between. The germline V gene encodes CDR1 ENHRY and CDR2 SYGVKD. The CDR3 extends over 13 amino acids.

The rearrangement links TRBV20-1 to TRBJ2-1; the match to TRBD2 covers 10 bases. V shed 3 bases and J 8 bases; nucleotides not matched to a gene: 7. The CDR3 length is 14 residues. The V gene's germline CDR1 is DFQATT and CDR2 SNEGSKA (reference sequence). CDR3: CSASQASGSHEQFF. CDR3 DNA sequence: TGCAGTGCTAGCCAGGCTAGCGGGAGTCATGAGCAGTTCTTC.

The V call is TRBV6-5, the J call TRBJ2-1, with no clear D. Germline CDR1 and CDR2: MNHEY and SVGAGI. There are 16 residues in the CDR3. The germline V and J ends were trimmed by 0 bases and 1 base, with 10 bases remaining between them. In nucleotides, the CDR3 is TGTGCCAGCAGTTACTCCAGCCGTACTTCCTACAATGAGCAGTTCTTC. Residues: CASSYSSRTSYNEQFF.

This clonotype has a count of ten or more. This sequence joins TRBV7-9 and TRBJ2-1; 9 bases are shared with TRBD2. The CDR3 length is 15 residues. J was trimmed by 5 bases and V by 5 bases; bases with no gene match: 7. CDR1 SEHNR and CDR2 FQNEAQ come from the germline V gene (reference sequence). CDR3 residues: CASSQGLARDNEQFF. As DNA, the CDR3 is TGTGCCAGCAGCCAAGGACTAGCGAGAGACAATGAGCAGTTCTTC.

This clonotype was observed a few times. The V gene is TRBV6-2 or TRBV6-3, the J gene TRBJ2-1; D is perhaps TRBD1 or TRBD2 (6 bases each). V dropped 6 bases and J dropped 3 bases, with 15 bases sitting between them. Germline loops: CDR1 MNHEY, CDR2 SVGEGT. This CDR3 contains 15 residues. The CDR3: CASRDTGGLYNEQFF. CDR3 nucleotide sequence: TGTGCCAGCAGGGACACCGGGGGCCTCTACAATGAGCAGTTCTTC.

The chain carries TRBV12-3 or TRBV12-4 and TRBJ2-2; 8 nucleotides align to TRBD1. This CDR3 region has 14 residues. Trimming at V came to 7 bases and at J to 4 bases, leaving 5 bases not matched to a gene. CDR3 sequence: CASIRDRSTGELFF. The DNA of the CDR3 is TGTGCCAGCATTAGGGACAGGTCCACCGGGGAGCTGTTTTTT.

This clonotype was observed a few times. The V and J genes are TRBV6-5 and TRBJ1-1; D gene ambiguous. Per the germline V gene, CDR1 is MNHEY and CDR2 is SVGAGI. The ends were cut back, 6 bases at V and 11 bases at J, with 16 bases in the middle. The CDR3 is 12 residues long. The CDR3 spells CASRDPAHAAFF. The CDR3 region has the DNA TGTGCCAGCAGGGACCCGGCTCATGCGGCTTTCTTT.

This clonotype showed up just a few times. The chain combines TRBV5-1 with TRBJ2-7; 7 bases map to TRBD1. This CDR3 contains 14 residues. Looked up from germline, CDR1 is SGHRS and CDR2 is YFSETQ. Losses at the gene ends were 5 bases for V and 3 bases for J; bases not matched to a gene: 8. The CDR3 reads CASRKGTEDYEQYF. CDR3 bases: TGCGCCAGCAGGAAGGGGACAGAAGACTACGAGCAGTACTTC.

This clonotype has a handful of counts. The CDR3 reads CASSQELGNKNIQYF. CDR3 coding DNA: TGCGCCAGCAGCCAAGAGTTAGGGAATAAAAACATTCAGTACTTC. V usage is TRBV4-3 and J usage is TRBJ2-4, with D unresolved. This CDR3 is 15 amino acids long. V was trimmed by 0 bases and J by 4 bases, leaving 10 bases between them. Germline V gene data show CDR1 as LGHNA and CDR2 as YSLEER.

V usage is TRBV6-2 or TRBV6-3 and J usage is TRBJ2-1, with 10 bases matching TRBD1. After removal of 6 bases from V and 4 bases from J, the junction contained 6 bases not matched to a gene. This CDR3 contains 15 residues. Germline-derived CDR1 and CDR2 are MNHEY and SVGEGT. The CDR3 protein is CASSRQGAIYNEQFF. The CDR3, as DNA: TGTGCCAGCAGCCGACAGGGGGCCATTTACAATGAGCAGTTCTTC.